This TCR beta chain was sequenced for a study of Ad26.COV2.S vaccination and SARS-CoV-2 variants (dated by TCRdb to the early 2020s). The study in broad terms: Vaccine-arm donors came from COV1001, a multicentre, randomized, double-blind, placebo-controlled phase I-IIa trial of Ad26.COV2.S in healthy adults. Ad26.COV2.S was administered intramuscularly at 5 x 10^10 or 1 x 10^11 viral particles, either as a single shot or as two shots given 56 days apart. A total of around 32 samples were included in the TCR-sequenced set, comprising roughly 19 Ad26.COV2.S vaccine recipients, 5 placebo recipients and 8 SARS-CoV-2 convalescent individuals. Sequencing of the TCRbeta repertoire served to evaluate the specificity and breadth of SARS-CoV-2-reactive T cell receptors following Ad26.COV2.S vaccination. Trial participants were randomized into five groups of five: low-dose or high-dose Ad26.COV2.S given once or twice, or placebo on both occasions. Throughout the experiments and outcome assessment, investigators stayed blinded to trial group allocation. What the research found in general, with its limitations: The authors noted that the TCR breadth and depth analyses may have underestimated total T cell responses. Substantial breadth of spike-specific CD8+ and CD4+ T cell responses was reported after vaccination. Vaccine and placebo recipients had comparable non-spike TCR breadth, which fits with the vaccine containing only spike. Spike-specific TCR breadth was higher in Ad26.COV2.S recipients than in placebo recipients (P = 0.0014). Comparing responses between vaccine doses or regimens was not something the study was powered to do.

The junction shows trimming of 8 bases on V and 7 bases on J, and the gene matches do not reach 14 bases of it. Counted from cysteine to phenylalanine, this CDR3 has 14 amino acids. The only DNA kept is the CDR3, 42 bases in frame from the first base. The germline V gene (reference sequence) provides CDR1 LGHDT and CDR2 YNNKEL. The immunoSEQ Assay was used to sequence TCRbeta CDR3 regions. After extraction, genomic DNA underwent amplification by bias-controlled multiplex PCR, followed by high-throughput sequencing. On the study's bioinformatics: Collapsing and filtering of sequences were performed to quantify the absolute abundance of each unique TCRbeta CDR3 region. T cell fraction was estimated by normalization of TCRbeta template counts to usable DNA, with usable DNA being measured through amplification of reference genes present in all nucleated cells. Repertoire TCRs were annotated as SARS-CoV-2-specific by exact matching of V gene, CDR3 amino acid sequence and J gene to a known reactive TCR set. MIRA supplied the reference SARS-CoV-2 TCR set, which was filtered for enrichment in COVID-19-positive ImmuneCODE repertoires so that public or cross-reactive TCRs were removed. Based on the MIRA antigens, annotated TCRs were further analysed at the level of specific ORF or position within ORF. Depth was the summed frequency of annotated unique rearrangements, while breadth was defined as annotated unique rearrangements over total unique productive rearrangements. Two-sided Wilcoxon rank-sum tests were applied when comparing TCR breadth between groups. In TCRdb, the immuneACCESS table is reduced to in-frame sequences with V and J assigned. These tables do not hold every clone; where another copy was compared, an unresolved V gene accounts for under half, and the others remain unexplained. V and J calls and clone size follow that table, whereas D and trimming were derived from the DNA. This sample has under 550,000 clones in its table, and over 75% of those were observed once. The ten most abundant clones make up approximately 4% of the sample.

As for this clone: Its cognate antigen has yet to be identified. It has no much larger one-base neighbor in the sample; base qualities were not kept.

The treatment or condition label here, explained by the study, means: some 20 received Ad26.COV2.S at low or high dose, single or two shots; roughly 5 received placebo; per-sample allocation not given. For vaccine and placebo recipients, the sequenced repertoires came from samples collected on day 63 after the first injection. Cohort 1b enrolled about two dozen adults aged 18-55 years at a single site in Boston, USA, between 29 July and 7 August 2020. Ad26.COV2.S consisted of a replication-incompetent adenovirus type 26 vector by which a prefusion-stabilized SARS-CoV-2 spike protein from the original Wuhan strain was expressed.

The clonotype was recovered from a person aged 18 to 59 who received the Ad26.COV2.S COVID-19 vaccine or a placebo. The starting material was peripheral blood, obtained in a trial of Ad26.COV2.S vaccine versus placebo. This receptor chain uses TRBV3-1 (or the pseudogene TRBV3-2) and TRBJ2-7; TRBD2 fits 7 bases in the junction. Here the CDR3 is given as CASARRGVLVEQYF. The nucleotide sequence reads TGTGCCAGCGCACGACGGGGGGTACTAGTTGAGCAGTACTTC.